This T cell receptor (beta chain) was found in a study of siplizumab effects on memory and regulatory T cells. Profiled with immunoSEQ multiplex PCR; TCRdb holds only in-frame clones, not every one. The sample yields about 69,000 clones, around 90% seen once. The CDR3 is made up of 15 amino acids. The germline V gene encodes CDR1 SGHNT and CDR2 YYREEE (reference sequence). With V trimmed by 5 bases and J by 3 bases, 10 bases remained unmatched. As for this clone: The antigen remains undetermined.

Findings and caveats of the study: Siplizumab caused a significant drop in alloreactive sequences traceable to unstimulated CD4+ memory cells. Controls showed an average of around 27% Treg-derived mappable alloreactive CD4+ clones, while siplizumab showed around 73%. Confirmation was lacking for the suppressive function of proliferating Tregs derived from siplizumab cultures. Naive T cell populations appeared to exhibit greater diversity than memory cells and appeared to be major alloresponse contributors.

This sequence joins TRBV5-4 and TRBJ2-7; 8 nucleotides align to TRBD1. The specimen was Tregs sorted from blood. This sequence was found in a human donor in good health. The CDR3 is CASSTRQGSFYEQYF. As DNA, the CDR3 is TGTGCCAGCAGTACAAGACAGGGGAGTTTCTACGAGCAGTACTTC. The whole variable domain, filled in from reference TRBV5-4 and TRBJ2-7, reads ETGVTQSPTHLIKTRGQQVTLRCSSQSGHNTVSWYQQALGQGPQFIFQYYREEENGRGNFPPRFSGLQFPNYSSELNVNALELDDSALYLCASSTRQGSFYEQYFGPGTRLTVT.